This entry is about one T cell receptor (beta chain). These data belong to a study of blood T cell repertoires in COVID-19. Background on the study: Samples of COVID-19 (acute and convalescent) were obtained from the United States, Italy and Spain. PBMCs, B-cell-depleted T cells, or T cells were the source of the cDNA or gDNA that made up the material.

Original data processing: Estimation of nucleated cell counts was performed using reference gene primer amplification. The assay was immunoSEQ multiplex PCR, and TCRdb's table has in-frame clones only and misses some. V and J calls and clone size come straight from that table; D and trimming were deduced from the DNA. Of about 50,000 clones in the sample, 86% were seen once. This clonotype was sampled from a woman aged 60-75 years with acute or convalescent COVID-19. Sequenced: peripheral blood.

The CDR3 here is CASSIGTGLETQYF. The CDR3 DNA follows: TGCGCCAGCAGCATCGGGACAGGGTTGGAGACCCAGTACTTC. The rearrangement uses TRBV5-1 and TRBJ2-5; 9 bases are shared with TRBD1. The V gene's germline CDR1 is SGHRS and CDR2 YFSETQ. CDR3 length: 14 residues. Trimming took 4 bases from V and 5 from J; bases not matched to a gene: 6.